This record concerns one TCR beta chain sequence. Antigen: not known. CDR1 is MNHEY and CDR2 is SVGAGI in the germline V gene. This CDR3 comprises 12 residues. Trimming removed 6 bases from V and 10 bases from J, with 10 bases in between. The entry originates in a study of T cell responses to AZD1222 COVID-19 vaccine. The study, taken as a whole, reports: Seropositive at baseline were only a handful of AZD1222 recipients. Reportedly, nearly half of unique spike TCRs recognized epitopes outside B.1.351/B.1.1.7 mutations. Scientists sampled the repertoires only once the peak T cell response had passed. Two AZD1222 administrations were followed by greater Spike-specific TCR breadth and depth.

Data came from immunoSEQ multiplex PCR; TCRdb stores just in-frame clones and leaves some out. The table includes 100,000 to 150,000 clones, less than 95% detected once. The V and J genes are TRBV6-5 and TRBJ1-6, with D hard to call. The sequence was collected from an adult in good health. Sample: peripheral blood, taken on day 0 of AZD1222 vaccination. The CDR3 DNA sequence: TGTGCCAGCAGGCCCATAAGATCACCCCTCCACTTT. Protein: CASRPIRSPLHF.